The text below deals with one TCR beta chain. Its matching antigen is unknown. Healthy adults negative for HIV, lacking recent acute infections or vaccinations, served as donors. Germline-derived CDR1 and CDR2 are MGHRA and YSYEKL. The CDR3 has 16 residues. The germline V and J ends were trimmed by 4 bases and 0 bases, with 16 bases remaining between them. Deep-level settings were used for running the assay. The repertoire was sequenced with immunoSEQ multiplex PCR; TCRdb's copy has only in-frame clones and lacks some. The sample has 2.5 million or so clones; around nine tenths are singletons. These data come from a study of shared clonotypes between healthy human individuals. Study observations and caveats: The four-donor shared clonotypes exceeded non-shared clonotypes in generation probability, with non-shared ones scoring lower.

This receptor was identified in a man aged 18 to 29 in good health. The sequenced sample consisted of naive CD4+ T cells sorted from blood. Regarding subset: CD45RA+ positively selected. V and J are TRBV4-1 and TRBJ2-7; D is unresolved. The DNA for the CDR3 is TGCGCCAGCAGCCTCGTTCAACAGAGTAGCTCCTACGAGCAGTACTTC. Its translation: CASSLVQQSSSYEQYF.